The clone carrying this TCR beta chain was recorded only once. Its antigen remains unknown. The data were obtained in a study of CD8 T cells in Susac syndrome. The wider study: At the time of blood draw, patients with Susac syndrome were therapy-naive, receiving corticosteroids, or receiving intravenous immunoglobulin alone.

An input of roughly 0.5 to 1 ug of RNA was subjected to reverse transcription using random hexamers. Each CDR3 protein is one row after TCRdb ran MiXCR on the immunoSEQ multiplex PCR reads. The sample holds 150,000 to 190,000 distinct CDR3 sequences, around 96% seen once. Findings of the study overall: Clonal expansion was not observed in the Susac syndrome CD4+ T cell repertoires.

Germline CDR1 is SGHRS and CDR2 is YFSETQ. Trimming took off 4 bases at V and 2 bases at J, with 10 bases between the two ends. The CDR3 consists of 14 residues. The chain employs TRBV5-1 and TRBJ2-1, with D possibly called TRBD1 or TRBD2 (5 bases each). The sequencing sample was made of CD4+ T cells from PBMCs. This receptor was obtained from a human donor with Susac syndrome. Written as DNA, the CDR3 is TGCGCCAGCAGCCCAAGGGACCCCTACAATGAGCAGTTCTTC. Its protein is CASSPRDPYNEQFF.